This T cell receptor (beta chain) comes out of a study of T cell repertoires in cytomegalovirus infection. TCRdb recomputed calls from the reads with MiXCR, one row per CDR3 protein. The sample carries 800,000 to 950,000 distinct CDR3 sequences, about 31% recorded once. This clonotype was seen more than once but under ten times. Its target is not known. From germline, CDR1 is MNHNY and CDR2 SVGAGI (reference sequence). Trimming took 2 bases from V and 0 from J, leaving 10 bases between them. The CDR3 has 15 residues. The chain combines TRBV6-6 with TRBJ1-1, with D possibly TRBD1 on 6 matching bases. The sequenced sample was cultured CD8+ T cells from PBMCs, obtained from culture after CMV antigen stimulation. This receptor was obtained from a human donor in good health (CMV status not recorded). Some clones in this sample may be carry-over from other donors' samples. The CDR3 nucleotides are TGTGCCAGCAGTTACCTCGGACAGATGAACACTGAAGCTTTCTTT. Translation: CASSYLGQMNTEAFF.